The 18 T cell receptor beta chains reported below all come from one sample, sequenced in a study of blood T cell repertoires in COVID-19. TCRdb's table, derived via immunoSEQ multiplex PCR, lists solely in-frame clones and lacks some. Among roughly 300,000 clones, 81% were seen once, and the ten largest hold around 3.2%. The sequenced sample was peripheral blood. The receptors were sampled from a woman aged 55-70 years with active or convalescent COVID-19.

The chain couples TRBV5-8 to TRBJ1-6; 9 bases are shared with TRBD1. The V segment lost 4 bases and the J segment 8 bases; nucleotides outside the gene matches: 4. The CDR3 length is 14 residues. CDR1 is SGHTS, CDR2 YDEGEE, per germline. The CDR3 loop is CASSPRDRDSPLHF. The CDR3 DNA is TGTGCCAGCAGCCCCCGGGACAGGGATTCACCCCTCCACTTT.

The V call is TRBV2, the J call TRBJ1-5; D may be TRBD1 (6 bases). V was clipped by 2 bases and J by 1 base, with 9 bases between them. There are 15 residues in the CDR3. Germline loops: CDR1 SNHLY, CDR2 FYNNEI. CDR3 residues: CASSERTVSNQPQHF. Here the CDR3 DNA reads TGTGCCAGCAGTGAAAGGACAGTAAGCAATCAGCCCCAGCATTTT.

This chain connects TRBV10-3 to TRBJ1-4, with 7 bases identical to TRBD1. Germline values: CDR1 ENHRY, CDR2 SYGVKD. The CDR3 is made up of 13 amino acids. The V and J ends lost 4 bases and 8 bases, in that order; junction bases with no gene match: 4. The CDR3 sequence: CAISAGQEEKLFF. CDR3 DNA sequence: TGTGCCATCAGTGCTGGACAGGAGGAAAAACTGTTTTTT.

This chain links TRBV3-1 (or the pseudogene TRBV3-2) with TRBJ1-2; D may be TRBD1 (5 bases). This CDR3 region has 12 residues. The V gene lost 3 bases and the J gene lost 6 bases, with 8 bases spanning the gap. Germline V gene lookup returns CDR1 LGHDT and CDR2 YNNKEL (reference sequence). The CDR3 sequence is CASSQRGDGYTF. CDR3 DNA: TGTGCCAGCAGCCAGCGGGGGGATGGCTACACCTTC.

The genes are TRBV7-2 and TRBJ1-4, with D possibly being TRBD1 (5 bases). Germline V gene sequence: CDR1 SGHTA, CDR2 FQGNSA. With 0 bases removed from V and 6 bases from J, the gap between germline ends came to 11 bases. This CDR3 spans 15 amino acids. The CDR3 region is CASSLALGPDEKLFF. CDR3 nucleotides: TGTGCCAGCAGCTTAGCTCTGGGGCCAGATGAAAAACTGTTTTTT.

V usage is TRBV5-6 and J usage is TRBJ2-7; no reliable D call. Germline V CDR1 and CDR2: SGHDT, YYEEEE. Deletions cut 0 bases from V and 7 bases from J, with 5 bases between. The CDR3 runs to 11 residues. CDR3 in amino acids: CASSLVAEQYF. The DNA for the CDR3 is TGTGCCAGCAGCTTGGTGGCTGAGCAGTACTTC.

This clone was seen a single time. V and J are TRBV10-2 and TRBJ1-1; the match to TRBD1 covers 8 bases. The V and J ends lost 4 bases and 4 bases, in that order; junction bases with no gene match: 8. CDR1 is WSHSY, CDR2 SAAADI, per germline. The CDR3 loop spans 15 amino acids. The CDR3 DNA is TGCGCCAGCAGTGGGGCAGGGGGCATGGGCACTGAAGCTTTCTTT. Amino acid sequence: CASSGAGGMGTEAFF.

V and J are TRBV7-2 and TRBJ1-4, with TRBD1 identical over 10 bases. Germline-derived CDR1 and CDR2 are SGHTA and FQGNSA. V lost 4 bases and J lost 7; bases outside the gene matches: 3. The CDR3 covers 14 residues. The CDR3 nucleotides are TGTGCCAGCAGCTCGGGACAGGGGTTTGAAAAACTGTTTTTT. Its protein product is CASSSGQGFEKLFF.

The CDR3, as DNA: TGTGCCAGCAGTGAAGGGGGCGGAAACTATGGCTACACCTTC. It is translated as CASSEGGGNYGYTF. V usage is TRBV6-1 and J usage is TRBJ1-2; the D gene is possibly TRBD1 (5 bases). The germline gives CDR1 MNHNS, CDR2 SASEGT. The CDR3 consists of 14 residues. V lost 1 base and J 2 bases, leaving 8 bases between the germline ends.

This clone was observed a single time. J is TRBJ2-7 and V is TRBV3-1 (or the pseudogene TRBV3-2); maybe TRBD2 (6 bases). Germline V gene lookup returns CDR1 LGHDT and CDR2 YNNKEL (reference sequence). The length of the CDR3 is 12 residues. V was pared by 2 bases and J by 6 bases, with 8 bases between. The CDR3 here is CASSQLGGEQYF. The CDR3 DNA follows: TGTGCCAGCAGCCAATTGGGGGGCGAGCAGTACTTC.

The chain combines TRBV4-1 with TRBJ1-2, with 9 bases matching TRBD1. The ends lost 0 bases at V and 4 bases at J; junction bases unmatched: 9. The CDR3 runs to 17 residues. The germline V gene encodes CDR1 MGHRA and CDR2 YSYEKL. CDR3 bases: TGCGCCAGCAGCCAAGATCATTGGACAGGGGATCGCTATGGCTACACCTTC. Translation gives CASSQDHWTGDRYGYTF.

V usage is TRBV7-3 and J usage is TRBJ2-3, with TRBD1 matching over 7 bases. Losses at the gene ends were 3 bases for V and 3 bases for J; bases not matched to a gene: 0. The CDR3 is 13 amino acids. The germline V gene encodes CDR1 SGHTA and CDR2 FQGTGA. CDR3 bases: TGTGCCAGCAGCTTGACAGGGACAGATACGCAGTATTTT. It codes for CASSLTGTDTQYF. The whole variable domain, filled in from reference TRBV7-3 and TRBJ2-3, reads GAGVSQTPSNKVTEKGKYVELRCDPISGHTALYWYRQSLGQGPEFLIYFQGTGAADDSGLPNDRFFAVRPEGSVSTLKIQRTERGDSAVYLCASSLTGTDTQYFGPGTRLTVL.

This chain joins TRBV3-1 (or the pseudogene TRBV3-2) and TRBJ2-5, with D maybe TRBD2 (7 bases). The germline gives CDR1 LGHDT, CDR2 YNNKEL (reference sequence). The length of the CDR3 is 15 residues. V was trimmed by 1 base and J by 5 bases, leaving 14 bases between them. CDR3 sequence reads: CASSQVGGAGETQYF. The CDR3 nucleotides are TGTGCCAGCAGCCAAGTAGGGGGGGCCGGGGAGACCCAGTACTTC.

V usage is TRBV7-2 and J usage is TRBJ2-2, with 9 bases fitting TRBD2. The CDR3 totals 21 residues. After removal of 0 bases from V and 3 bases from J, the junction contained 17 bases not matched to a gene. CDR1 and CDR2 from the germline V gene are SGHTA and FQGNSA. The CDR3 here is CASSLALGRFLAGKDTGELFF. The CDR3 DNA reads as TGTGCCAGCAGCTTAGCCCTTGGTCGATTCCTAGCGGGGAAGGACACCGGGGAGCTGTTTTTT.

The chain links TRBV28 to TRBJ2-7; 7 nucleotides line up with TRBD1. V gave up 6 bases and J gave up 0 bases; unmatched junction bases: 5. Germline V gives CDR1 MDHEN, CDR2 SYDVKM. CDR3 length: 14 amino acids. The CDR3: CASRDDRDSYEQYF. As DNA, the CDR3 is TGTGCCAGCAGAGACGACAGGGACTCCTACGAGCAGTACTTC.

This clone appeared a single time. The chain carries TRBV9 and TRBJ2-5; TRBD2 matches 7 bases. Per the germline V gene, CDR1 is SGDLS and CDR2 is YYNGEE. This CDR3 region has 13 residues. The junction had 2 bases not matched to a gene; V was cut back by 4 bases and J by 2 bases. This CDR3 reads CASSRSGQETQYF. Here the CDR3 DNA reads TGTGCCAGCAGCCGTAGCGGGCAAGAGACCCAGTACTTC.

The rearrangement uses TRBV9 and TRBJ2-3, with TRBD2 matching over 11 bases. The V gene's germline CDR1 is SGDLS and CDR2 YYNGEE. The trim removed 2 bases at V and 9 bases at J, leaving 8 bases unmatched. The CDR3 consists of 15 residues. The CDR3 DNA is TGTGCCAGCAGCGTGGAACTAGCGGGGGCCTGGACGCAGTATTTT. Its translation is CASSVELAGAWTQYF.

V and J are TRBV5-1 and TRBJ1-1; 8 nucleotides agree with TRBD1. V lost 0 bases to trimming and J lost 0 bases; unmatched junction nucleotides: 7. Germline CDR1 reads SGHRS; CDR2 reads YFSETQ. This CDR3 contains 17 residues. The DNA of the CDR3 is TGCGCCAGCAGCTTGGAAGCAGGGGGCGGGTTGAACACTGAAGCTTTCTTT. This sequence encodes CASSLEAGGGLNTEAFF.